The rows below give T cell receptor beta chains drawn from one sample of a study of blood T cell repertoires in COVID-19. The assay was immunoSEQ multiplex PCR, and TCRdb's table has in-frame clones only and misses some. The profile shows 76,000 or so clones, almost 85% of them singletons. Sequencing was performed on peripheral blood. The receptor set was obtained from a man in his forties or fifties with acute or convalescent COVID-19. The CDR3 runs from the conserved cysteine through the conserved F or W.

cdr3_aa: CASSRGGTYGNEQFF
v_call: TRBV27

cdr3_aa: CASSYRRAGGPSAGELFF
v_call: TRBV6-2/TRBV6-3

cdr3_aa: CASSMDRVGETQYF
v_call: TRBV6-2/TRBV6-3

cdr3_aa: CASSLTGAYEQYF
v_call: TRBV11-2

cdr3_aa: CASSQAPGRAREAFF
v_call: TRBV11-2

cdr3_aa: CASSIVFGTGAFNQPQHF
v_call: TRBV19

cdr3_aa: CASTPRRGQAFF
v_call: TRBV6-5

cdr3_aa: CASSSDTGPIGYTF
v_call: TRBV6-5

cdr3_aa: CASTFGTGAAGANVLTF
v_call: TRBV2

cdr3_aa: CASSEPLGGVAGVTGELFF
v_call: TRBV10-1

cdr3_aa: CASSQEAGTSNNEQFF
v_call: TRBV4-3

cdr3_aa: CASSLGGGYYGYTF
v_call: TRBV5-4

cdr3_aa: CASSFDQPGEQYF
v_call: TRBV7-3

cdr3_aa: CASSQGGAGGLNTGELFF
v_call: TRBV3-1/TRBV3-2

cdr3_aa: CASDSGDPTDTQYF
v_call: TRBV5-1

cdr3_aa: CASSLGQGNNQPQHF
v_call: TRBV11-2

cdr3_aa: CASSLRAEAFF
v_call: TRBV28

cdr3_aa: CASSVGGGGTVNSPLHF
v_call: TRBV9

cdr3_aa: CAISGSGTVAGELFF
v_call: TRBV10-3

cdr3_aa: CASSGGPGSYNEQFF
v_call: TRBV9

cdr3_aa: CAISAGTSYGYTF
v_call: TRBV10-3

cdr3_aa: CAISESNYQPQHF
v_call: TRBV10-3

cdr3_aa: CASPGGPSTEAFF
v_call: TRBV5-8

cdr3_aa: CASSSEQGAGEQFF
v_call: TRBV6-5

cdr3_aa: CASSFLAGGKQETQYF
v_call: TRBV7-7

cdr3_aa: CASSLQGPLAEKLFF
v_call: TRBV6-2/TRBV6-3

cdr3_aa: CASSPIDRGGNTEAFF
v_call: TRBV7-9

cdr3_aa: CASSLRGNTIYF
v_call: TRBV28

cdr3_aa: CASSLLGQGQIGYTF
v_call: TRBV13

cdr3_aa: CASRPTTSGAYEQYF
v_call: TRBV28

cdr3_aa: CASSPGAGKNTEAFF
v_call: TRBV5-1

cdr3_aa: CASSGDTATNEKLFF
v_call: TRBV9

cdr3_aa: CASSYRAGDNGDNEQFF
v_call: TRBV6-2/TRBV6-3

cdr3_aa: CASSQDLVRVEEQYF
v_call: TRBV4-3

cdr3_aa: CASSQERTAYGYTF
v_call: TRBV3-1/TRBV3-2

cdr3_aa: CASSFGGTTGELFF
v_call: TRBV7-9

cdr3_aa: CASSAPRGTGGYTF
v_call: TRBV10-1

cdr3_aa: CASSLRYTEAFF
v_call: TRBV28

cdr3_aa: CASSFTRTGPSADTQYF
v_call: TRBV27

cdr3_aa: CASSLDGRGGYTEAFF
v_call: TRBV11-3

cdr3_aa: CSVSVREFTGELFF
v_call: TRBV29-1

cdr3_aa: CASSPGGSYNEQFF
v_call: TRBV4-2